The text below deals with one TCR beta chain. In this sample, this clonotype turned up many times. No cognate antigen has been identified for it. No per-base quality is available; no much larger clone lies one base away. This sample is part of a study of low-dose radiotherapy and immunotherapy resistance in tumors (dated 2022 in TCRdb). Looking at the study overall: In Cohort 1, each fraction delivered 0.5 Gy every 2 weeks, and the prescribed total PTV dose was 6.5 Gy. Intravenous cyclophosphamide at 200 mg/m2 was administered every two weeks, one day ahead of each radiation and immunotherapy administration. Trial participants were not randomized into treatment groups. Nivolumab and ipilimumab were both given intravenously, with nivolumab at a 240 mg flat dose every two weeks and ipilimumab at 1 mg/kg every six weeks. The translational analysis covered eight patients: three from the first dose cohort and the first five from the second dose cohort. Patients took aspirin 300 mg orally once daily for four cycles, starting on cycle 1 day 1. In Cohort 2, 1 Gy per fraction was delivered every two weeks, for a total of 13 Gy over 26 weeks.

This specimen's time point label, per the study, means: after trial treatment. This sample's treatment or condition label indicates: LDRT plus nivolumab, ipilimumab, low-dose cyclophosphamide and aspirin (RACIN trial). Donors were enrolled in RACIN, a single-arm phase I dose-escalation trial combining nivolumab, ipilimumab, aspirin, low-dose cyclophosphamide and low-dose radiotherapy. Eligible patients had advanced, TIL-negative solid tumors. Based on the germline V gene, the CDR1 and CDR2 sequences are SGHRS and YFSETQ. Including cysteine and phenylalanine, the CDR3 has 15 amino acids. Only the CDR3 part of the read is kept: 45 bases, read in frame from the first base. V has 3 bases trimmed and J has 2 bases trimmed; junction bases matching no gene number 5. Instrument used: Illumina HiSeq 2500. First-strand cDNA was synthesized with Superscript III and a set of TRAV- and TRBV-specific primers, covering both TCRalpha and TCRbeta chains. TCRs were amplified with Phusion for approximately 18 PCR cycles, with a constant-region primer paired with the adapter attached to the V primers. The MessageAmp II aRNA Amplification Kit was used to amplify the isolated mRNA, with in vitro transcription run for about 15 hours at 37 degrees C. The Dynabeads mRNA DIRECT Purification Kit was used to isolate the mRNA for TCR sequencing. Indexed Illumina adapters were added in a second 25-cycle Phusion PCR, and the resulting products were purified with AMPure XP beads. The study's processing was this. Custom Perl scripts pooled TCR sequences encoding the same protein, removed out-of-frame sequences and computed each clonotype's abundance. TCR sequences supported by only a single read were excluded from analysis. Among the metrics used to describe the repertoires were Shannon entropy, Gini index, clonality, richness, and the frequency of TCRs shared between repertoires. TCRdb took the public reads, trimmed them with fastp at Q25, ran MiXCR for clone calling and kept in-frame beta chains. Here each entry gathers all rows of one CDR3 protein and keeps the most common genes and DNA. These V and J calls derive from TCRdb rather than the authors' analysis. The sample table contains tens of thousands of distinct CDR3 sequences; only one count was recorded for around a sixth of them. The top ten constitute about 1.3% of the sample.

The sequence was obtained from a male donor with prostate cancer. The sample was PBMCs, taken after low-dose radiotherapy plus immunotherapy. The rearranged chain carries TRBV5-1 and TRBJ2-1; TRBD2 matches 7 bases in the middle. The DNA sequence follows: TGCGCCAGCAGCTCGGGAGGTGGGGCCTACAATGAGCAGTTCTTC. It specifies CASSSGGGAYNEQFF.